Listed here is a single T cell receptor (beta chain). Antigen unknown. The sample originates from a study of cytomegalovirus exposure and HLA in healthy donors. The CDR3 contains 19 residues. V lost 2 bases to trimming and J lost 0 bases; unmatched junction nucleotides: 9. Germline CDR1 and CDR2: SGDLS and YYNGEE. The PCR ran on 60 Vbeta and 13 Jbeta primers. Only in-frame clones appear in the TCRdb table, and some are missing; sequencing was by immunoSEQ multiplex PCR. This table holds 150,000 or so clones, about 74% found once. The study's findings and limits: With high specificity and sensitivity, the classifier reportedly diagnosed cytomegalovirus status.

The origin of this receptor is a man aged 40-50 years in good health and CMV-seropositive. The V gene is TRBV9, the J gene TRBJ2-6; 9 bases are shared with TRBD2. Sequenced input: PBMCs. The CDR3 nucleotides are TGTGCCAGCAGCGTGGCATTTGGCGGGGGGGGCTCTGGGGCCAACGTCCTGACTTTC. Translating gives CASSVAFGGGGSGANVLTF.